The following is a T cell receptor (beta chain) sequence with its context. As originally analysed: Estimates of nucleated cell counts were drawn from the amplification of reference gene primers. Method: immunoSEQ multiplex PCR; TCRdb's copy keeps in-frame clones and lacks some. Clone size and the V and J calls come from that table; the DNA yielded D and trimming. The table records 63,000 or so clones, 65% to 85% of them present only once. The source of the sample is a study of blood T cell repertoires in COVID-19. Across the study: The United States, Italy and Spain supplied acute and convalescent COVID-19 samples.

The specimen sequenced was peripheral blood. The receptor was derived from a human donor in a cohort sampled during active COVID-19.

DNA of the CDR3: TGTGCCAGCAGTGAAGGCTCATACACGAAAGAGACCCAGTACTTC. Protein: CASSEGSYTKETQYF. The V gene is TRBV6-1, the J gene TRBJ2-5; D unresolved. The germline gives CDR1 MNHNS, CDR2 SASEGT. CDR3 length equals 15 residues. V lost 1 base and J 3 bases, leaving 12 bases between the germline ends.